The clone carrying this T cell receptor (beta chain) was counted a few times. The CDR3 totals 13 residues. Germline lookup yields CDR1 SQVTM and CDR2 ANQGSEA. Losses at the gene ends were 6 bases for V and 4 bases for J; bases not matched to a gene: 9. The data originate from a study of molecular identifiers for immune sequencing clone quantification. Each CDR3 protein gets one entry after TCRdb re-called the PCR reads with MiXCR. Among approximately 550,000 distinct CDR3 sequences listed, about 22% were seen once. Sequenced: naive CD8+ T cells from blood, with Jurkat cell RNA spiked in. Specified subset: FACS-sorted CD8+CD4-CCR7+CD45RA+ naive T cells. The chain uses TRBV29-1 and TRBJ2-7; 7 bases are shared with TRBD2. The receptor comes from a human donor in good health. Some libraries in this study had Jurkat cell RNA spiked in. CDR3: CSVRFRGSYEQYF. The CDR3 DNA reads TGCAGCGTAAGGTTCCGCGGGAGTTACGAGCAGTACTTC.